Below, 10 T cell receptor beta chains from the same sample are listed, as sequenced in a study of cytotoxic CD8 clonotypes in ibrutinib-treated CLL. The table came from immunoSEQ multiplex PCR; TCRdb's copy has only in-frame clones and leaves some out. There are about 50,000 clones in the sample; 57% occur only once, and around 30% lies in the top ten. This specimen was PBMCs, taken after 24 months of ibrutinib treatment. The receptors stem from a human donor with chronic lymphocytic leukemia.

V gene TRBV6-1 combines with J gene TRBJ2-7; possible D gene TRBD2, 6 bases. The CDR3 is 15 residues long. Trimming stripped 6 bases from V and 3 bases from J, with 18 bases between. The germline CDR1 and CDR2 sequences are MNHNS and SASEGT. CDR3 protein: CASSVEGRPSYEQYF. In DNA form, the CDR3 reads TGTGCCAGCAGCGTCGAAGGGAGGCCCAGCTACGAGCAGTACTTC.

This clone was found a few times. This chain links TRBV2 with TRBJ2-1; 7 positions agree with TRBD2. After removal of 9 bases from V and 6 bases from J, the junction contained 11 bases not matched to a gene. There are 14 residues in the CDR3. CDR1 is SNHLY, CDR2 FYNNEI, per germline. CDR3 sequence: CARVTSEVSNEQFF. The CDR3 DNA follows: TGTGCCAGGGTCACTAGCGAGGTGTCCAATGAGCAGTTCTTC.

Only a few counts were recorded for this clone. The CDR3 protein is CASSPGGDSYNEQFF. The CDR3 DNA is TGTGCCAGCAGCCCGGGGGGGGACTCCTACAATGAGCAGTTCTTC. J is TRBJ2-1 and V is TRBV5-4; 8 nucleotides agree with TRBD2. The CDR3 runs to 15 residues. Germline loops: CDR1 SGHNT, CDR2 YYREEE (reference sequence). The V segment lost 4 bases and the J segment 0 bases; nucleotides outside the gene matches: 3.

This sequence joins TRBV2 and TRBJ2-5, with D perhaps being TRBD1 or TRBD2 (5 bases each). The J call may not be correct, given that the DNA end is closer to TRBJ2-7. The germline V gene encodes CDR1 SNHLY and CDR2 FYNNEI. CDR3 size: 14 residues. The CDR3 DNA reads as TGTGCCAGCACATCCGGGACGGTCTCCTACGAGCAGTACTTC. Its translation: CASTSGTVSYEQYF.

CDR3 residues: CAISEGQGGRLAKNIQYF. CDR3 nucleotides: TGTGCCATCAGTGAAGGGCAGGGGGGGAGGTTGGCCAAAAACATTCAGTACTTC. V and J are TRBV10-3 and TRBJ2-4; D possibly matches TRBD1 or TRBD2 (7 bases each). V lost 3 bases and J lost 1, with 19 bases in between. The CDR3 is 18 residues long. The germline V gene has CDR1 ENHRY and CDR2 SYGVKD.

This clone was seen only once. The chain employs TRBV5-1 and TRBJ2-2; D may be TRBD2 (6 bases). Germline V gives CDR1 SGHRS, CDR2 YFSETQ. The CDR3 consists of 13 residues. V lost 6 bases to trimming and J lost 7 bases, with 13 bases between them. In DNA, the CDR3 is TGCGCCAGCACCCCGTACGGGGGCGGGGAGCTGTTTTTT. Its protein product is CASTPYGGGELFF.

V and J are TRBV5-1 and TRBJ2-1; TRBD1 or TRBD2 may be the D gene (5 bases each). Germline CDR1 is SGHRS and CDR2 is YFSETQ. The CDR3 covers 16 residues. The germline V and J ends were trimmed by 5 bases and 0 bases, with 15 bases remaining between them. CDR3 DNA sequence: TGCGCCAGCAGTTACATCCCAGGGAGCTCCTACAATGAGCAGTTCTTC. Translated: CASSYIPGSSYNEQFF.

V and J are TRBV4-1 and TRBJ1-1; 8 nucleotides agree with TRBD1. Per germline, CDR1 MGHRA and CDR2 YSYEKL. V lost 3 bases and J lost 4; bases outside the gene matches: 4. The CDR3 runs to 14 residues. CDR3 region: CASSQADRVTEAFF. The CDR3 DNA is TGCGCCAGCAGCCAGGCGGACAGGGTCACTGAAGCTTTCTTT.

This clone was counted only a few times. The V and J genes are TRBV2 and TRBJ2-1, with D possibly being TRBD2 (6 bases). This CDR3 contains 14 residues. V dropped 7 bases and J dropped 7 bases, with 17 bases sitting between them. The germline V gene has CDR1 SNHLY and CDR2 FYNNEI. CDR3 in amino acids: CASTGGGTWNEQFF. CDR3 DNA sequence: TGTGCCAGCACCGGGGGTGGGACCTGGAATGAGCAGTTCTTC.

The chain employs TRBV5-1 and TRBJ1-4; a possible D gene is TRBD1 (6 bases). This CDR3 spans 14 amino acids. V was trimmed by 2 bases and J by 5 bases, leaving 10 bases between them. From germline, CDR1 is SGHRS and CDR2 YFSETQ. CDR3 amino acids: CASSFRGRNEKLFF. The DNA of the CDR3 is TGCGCCAGCAGCTTCAGGGGCCGAAATGAAAAACTGTTTTTT.